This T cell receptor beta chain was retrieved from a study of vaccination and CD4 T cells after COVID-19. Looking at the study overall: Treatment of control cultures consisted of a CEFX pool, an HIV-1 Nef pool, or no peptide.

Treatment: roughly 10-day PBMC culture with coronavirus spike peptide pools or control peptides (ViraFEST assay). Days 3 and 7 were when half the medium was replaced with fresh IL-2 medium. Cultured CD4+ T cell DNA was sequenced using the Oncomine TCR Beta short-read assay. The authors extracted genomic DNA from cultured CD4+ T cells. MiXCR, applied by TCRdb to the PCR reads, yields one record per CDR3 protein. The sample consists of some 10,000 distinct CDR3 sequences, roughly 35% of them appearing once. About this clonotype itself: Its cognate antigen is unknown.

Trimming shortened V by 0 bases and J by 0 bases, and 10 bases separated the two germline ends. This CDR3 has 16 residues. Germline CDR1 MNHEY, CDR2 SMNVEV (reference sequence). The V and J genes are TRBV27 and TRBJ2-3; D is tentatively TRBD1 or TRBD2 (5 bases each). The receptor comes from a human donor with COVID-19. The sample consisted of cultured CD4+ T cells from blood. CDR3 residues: CASSLSGTTSTDTQYF. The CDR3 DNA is TGTGCCAGCAGTTTATCAGGGACCACTAGCACAGATACGCAGTATTTT.